What follows are 14 T cell receptor beta chains derived from one specimen sequenced in a study of T cell responses to AZD1222 COVID-19 vaccine. TCRdb's copy holds only in-frame clones and misses some; the assay was immunoSEQ multiplex PCR. The table lists about 140,000 clones, 85% to 95% of them singletons. Here the sequenced sample was peripheral blood, taken after recovery from COVID-19. These receptors originate from an adult who had recovered from COVID-19.

CDR3: CASSFGFQGGYEQYF. As DNA, the CDR3 is TGTGCCAGCAGCTTTGGGTTTCAAGGGGGCTACGAGCAGTACTTC. This chain connects TRBV11-2 to TRBJ2-7; D is perhaps TRBD1 (6 bases). The CDR3 loop spans 15 amino acids. V lost 3 bases and J lost 3, with 15 bases in between. Looked up from germline, CDR1 is SGHAT and CDR2 is FQNNGV.

The chain is built from TRBV5-1 and TRBJ2-3; D not certain. Germline CDR1 reads SGHRS; CDR2 reads YFSETQ. V lost 0 bases and J 2 bases, leaving 10 bases between the germline ends. The CDR3 is made up of 15 amino acids. The CDR3 is CASSLEPQNTDTQYF. Written as DNA, the CDR3 is TGCGCCAGCAGCTTGGAACCGCAGAACACAGATACGCAGTATTTT.

V and J are TRBV3-1 (or the pseudogene TRBV3-2) and TRBJ2-7; 13 bases align to TRBD2. Germline-derived CDR1 and CDR2 are LGHDT and YNNKEL (reference sequence). J was trimmed by 6 bases and V by 5 bases; bases with no gene match: 7. CDR3 length: 15 residues. CDR3: CASSARTSGSGEQYF. The DNA of the CDR3 is TGTGCCAGCAGCGCCCGGACTAGCGGGAGCGGCGAGCAGTACTTC.

This rearrangement joins TRBV4-1 to TRBJ2-7, with TRBD1 identical over 8 bases. Germline CDR1 MGHRA, CDR2 YSYEKL. The CDR3 is 18 residues long. V shed 3 bases, J shed 2 bases, and the junction held 15 bases outside the gene matches. CDR3 bases: TGCGCCAGCAGCCACGACATTCCCCTGAGGGGACAGGCCTACGAGCAGTACTTC. Its protein is CASSHDIPLRGQAYEQYF.

The V call is TRBV7-2, the J call TRBJ1-2, with TRBD1 matching 7 bases. J gave up 4 bases and V 6 bases, and 5 bases lay outside the gene matches. From germline, CDR1 is SGHTA and CDR2 FQGNSA. The CDR3 contains 13 residues. CDR3 residues: CASSNSGGYGYTF. The DNA for the CDR3 is TGTGCCAGCAGTAATTCAGGGGGCTATGGCTACACCTTC.

This rearrangement joins TRBV5-1 to TRBJ1-2; 8 nucleotides align to TRBD1. This CDR3 spans 14 amino acids. Germline loops: CDR1 SGHRS, CDR2 YFSETQ. V gave up 8 bases and J gave up 4 bases; unmatched junction bases: 10. CDR3 sequence: CARPSGTGGYGYTF. As DNA, the CDR3 is TGCGCCAGGCCTTCCGGGACAGGCGGCTATGGCTACACCTTC.

The CDR3 DNA reads as TGTGCCAGCTCACAGGGTCAGGGAGCTGGAAACACCATATATTTT. Translating it yields CASSQGQGAGNTIYF. V and J are TRBV18 and TRBJ1-3; D is perhaps TRBD1 (5 bases). The CDR3 has 15 amino acids. From germline, CDR1 is KGHSH and CDR2 LQKENI. Trimming removed 4 bases at V and 2 bases at J, with 12 bases between. Filled out from reference TRBV18 and TRBJ1-3, the complete variable domain reads NAGVMQNPRHLVRRRGQEARLRCSPMKGHSHVYWYRQLPEEGLKFMVYLQKENIIDESGMPKERFSAEFPKEGPSILRIQQVVRGDSAAYFCASSQGQGAGNTIYFGEGSWLTVV.

The V call is TRBV7-8, the J call TRBJ2-7; D possibly corresponds to TRBD2 (5 bases). Trimming shortened V by 5 bases and J by 2 bases, and 16 bases separated the two germline ends. The CDR3 spans 15 residues. Per germline, CDR1 SGHVS and CDR2 FQNEAQ. The CDR3 nucleotides read TGTGCCAGCAGCCCCCCGTTGGGGAGAGCCTACGAGCAGTACTTC. Its translation is CASSPPLGRAYEQYF.

The chain combines TRBV29-1 with TRBJ2-7; D unclear. The germline V gene has CDR1 SQVTM and CDR2 ANQGSEA. The V gene lost 5 bases and the J gene lost 4 bases, with 9 bases spanning the gap. The CDR3 length is 11 residues. DNA for the CDR3: TGCAGCGTTTCCGGGCTATACGAGCAGTACTTC. It codes for CSVSGLYEQYF.

The chain joins TRBV9 to TRBJ2-7; 13 bases fit TRBD2. Germline CDR1 SGDLS, CDR2 YYNGEE. Germline trimming cut 4 bases from V and 3 bases from J; bases unmatched to any gene: 4. The CDR3 totals 15 residues. This CDR3 is CASSPRTSGSYEQYF. The CDR3 DNA reads TGTGCCAGCAGCCCCCGGACTAGCGGGAGCTACGAGCAGTACTTC.

V and J are TRBV14 and TRBJ1-4; the D gene is possibly TRBD1 (5 bases). The CDR3 covers 15 residues. Trimming took 4 bases from V and 7 from J, leaving 16 bases between them. Germline V lookup: CDR1 SGHDN, CDR2 FVKESK. CDR3 DNA sequence: TGTGCCAGCAGCCTACATGGACTGGGGGTTGAAAAACTGTTTTTT. Amino acids: CASSLHGLGVEKLFF.

The J gene is TRBJ1-5, the V gene TRBV10-2; TRBD1 matches at 9 bases. The CDR3 contains 17 residues. J lost 1 base, V lost 3 bases, and 7 bases had no gene match. The V gene's germline CDR1 is WSHSY and CDR2 SAAADI. CDR3 sequence reads: CASSDPFGQGSNQPQHF. In nucleotides, the CDR3 is TGCGCCAGCAGTGATCCCTTCGGACAGGGGAGCAATCAGCCCCAGCATTTT.

The V gene is TRBV5-1, the J gene TRBJ2-1, with 13 nucleotides matching TRBD2. This CDR3 region has 16 residues. The junction had 9 bases not matched to a gene; V was cut back by 4 bases and J by 8 bases. Germline V lookup: CDR1 SGHRS, CDR2 YFSETQ. CDR3 nucleotides: TGCGCCAGCAGCCCCTTCCCGGGACTAGCGGGACATGAGCAGTTCTTC. Its translation is CASSPFPGLAGHEQFF.

CDR3 coding DNA: TGTGCCAGCAGTTCAAGTGTTTGGGGGGGCACCAATCAGCCCCAGCATTTT. Translation: CASSSSVWGGTNQPQHF. The chain recombines TRBV27 with TRBJ1-5; possible D gene TRBD1, 6 bases. The V gene's germline CDR1 is MNHEY and CDR2 SMNVEV (reference sequence). CDR3 length equals 17 residues. Trimming removed 4 bases from V and 3 bases from J, with 19 bases in between.